One sample yielded the 2 T cell receptor beta chains listed below, sequenced in a study of blood T cell repertoires in COVID-19. Profiling relied on immunoSEQ multiplex PCR, and the TCRdb table lists in-frame clones only, not all of them. The table includes about 390,000 clones, about 87% detected once. The sample comprised PBMCs or T cells enriched from blood (not recorded which). Every receptor here comes from a woman aged 50 to 60 who had recovered from COVID-19.

This clone was found once. The chain joins TRBV4-3 to TRBJ2-3; TRBD2 agrees at 11 bases. After removal of 0 bases from V and 6 bases from J, the junction contained 5 bases not matched to a gene. The CDR3 runs to 16 residues. Germline CDR1 and CDR2: LGHNA and YSLEER. This chain's CDR3 is CASSQDPSGGLDTQYF. In nucleotides, the CDR3 is TGCGCCAGCAGCCAAGATCCTAGCGGGGGGTTGGATACGCAGTATTTT.

The V and J genes are TRBV4-1 and TRBJ2-1; D is uncertain. Trimming removed 0 bases at V and 0 bases at J, with 15 bases between. In germline, CDR1 is MGHRA, CDR2 YSYEKL. The CDR3 length is 18 residues. The CDR3 coding sequence is TGCGCCAGCAGCCAAGATTCAATAGTGGCGGACTCCTACAATGAGCAGTTCTTC. Its translation: CASSQDSIVADSYNEQFF.